A selection of T cell receptor beta chains follows, all from one sample in a study of T-cell memory formation after mild COVID-19. Using its own MiXCR run on the 5' RACE reads, TCRdb lists one record per CDR3 protein. The sample lists roughly 86,000 distinct CDR3 sequences; approximately 13% were seen once. Input material: PBMCs or a T cell subset sorted from them (not recorded which). The receptors originated from an adult woman who had mild COVID-19 (a few samples of this study predate the infection). Cell type and time point are not known. Each CDR3 is given with its conserved first and last residue. The order of the fields is clone size, D gene, V gene, J gene, CDR3 protein, CDR3 DNA. A D gene is named only where the DNA matches it firmly. The size field is filled for only some rows; it gives once, few, many or a size class.

>.|TRBD1|TRBV5-6|TRBJ2-7
CASSFLPASWDRVFRSHEQYF
TGTGCCAGCAGCTTTTTGCCAGCATCGTGGGACAGGGTATTTCGGAGCCACGAGCAGTACTTC
>once|TRBD1|TRBV24-1|TRBJ2-7
CATSEGDRGLYEQYF
TGTGCCACCAGTGAGGGGGACAGGGGGCTCTACGAGCAGTACTTC
>few|TRBD1|TRBV29-1|TRBJ2-3
CSVHWTGVSSSTDTQYF
TGCAGCGTCCACTGGACAGGAGTTTCCTCTAGCACAGATACGCAGTATTTT
>.|.|TRBV30|TRBJ1-5
CAWSLGSNQPQHF
TGTGCCTGGAGTCTCGGTAGCAATCAGCCCCAGCATTTT
>few|.|TRBV3-1|TRBJ2-3
CASSQNDGYFTDTQYF
TGTGCCAGCAGCCAAAACGACGGATACTTCACAGATACGCAGTATTTT
>.|.|TRBV4-2|TRBJ2-1
CASSQASSAPSYNEQFF
TGTGCCAGCAGCCAAGCGTCGAGCGCCCCATCCTACAATGAGCAGTTCTTC
>few|TRBD1|TRBV27|TRBJ2-7
CASSSGQGGIYEQYF
TGTGCCAGCAGTTCAGGACAGGGGGGAATCTACGAGCAGTACTTC
>many|TRBD1|TRBV5-1|TRBJ2-7
CASRYDRVSTYEQYF
TGCGCCAGCAGGTATGACAGGGTTTCGACCTACGAGCAGTACTTC
>.|.|TRBV4-2|TRBJ2-7
CASSQAGGASHEQYF
TGTGCCAGCAGCCAAGCTGGGGGCGCGAGCCACGAGCAGTACTTC
>once|TRBD1|TRBV4-1|TRBJ1-5
CASSQTGDQLQPQHF
TGCGCCAGCAGCCAGACAGGGGATCAACTACAGCCCCAGCATTTT
>.|.|TRBV5-1|TRBJ2-5
CASSLEPGQQETQYF
TGCGCCAGCAGCTTGGAACCAGGACAGCAAGAGACCCAGTACTTC
>.|.|TRBV12-2|TRBJ1-1
CASMQVEAHRVTEAFF
TGTGCAAGTATGCAGGTGGAGGCACATCGGGTCACTGAAGCTTTCTTT
>few|TRBD1|TRBV28|TRBJ1-3
CASSLPDRGNTIYF
TGTGCCAGCAGTCTCCCGGACAGGGGAAACACCATATATTTT
>.|.|TRBV2|TRBJ2-1
CASGASSYNEQFF
TGTGCCAGCGGGGCCAGCTCCTACAATGAGCAGTTCTTC
>few|.|TRBV12-3/TRBV12-4|TRBJ2-2
CASSLAWGSYTGELFF
TGTGCCAGCAGTTTGGCCTGGGGGTCGTACACCGGGGAGCTGTTTTTT
>.|.|TRBV9|TRBJ2-2
CASSVGGGLETGELFF
TGTGCCAGCAGCGTAGGTGGGGGACTCGAGACCGGGGAGCTGTTTTTT
>many|TRBD2|TRBV7-6|TRBJ2-1
CASSSTSGNEQFF
TGTGCCAGCAGCTCCACTAGCGGCAATGAGCAGTTCTTC
>few|.|TRBV24-1|TRBJ2-3
CATSDFAFFGAQYF
TGTGCCACCAGTGATTTCGCGTTTTTTGGTGCGCAGTATTTT
>.|TRBD1|TRBV7-9|TRBJ2-1
CASNTQGTYNEQFF
TGTGCCAGCAACACACAGGGGACCTACAATGAGCAGTTCTTC
>few|.|TRBV5-1|TRBJ1-5
CARRTPHRFSNQPQHF
TGCGCCAGAAGAACCCCCCATAGATTTTCGAATCAGCCCCAGCATTTT
>few|TRBD2|TRBV6-2/TRBV6-3|TRBJ2-2
CASSLGRLADTGELFF
TGTGCCAGCAGCTTGGGGAGACTAGCGGACACCGGGGAGCTGTTTTTT
>.|.|TRBV2|TRBJ2-5
CAAVSGETQYF
TGTGCCGCAGTCAGCGGGGAGACCCAGTACTTC
>few|TRBD2|TRBV27|TRBJ2-7
CASSVLAGGAYEQYF
TGTGCCAGCAGTGTCTTAGCGGGAGGGGCCTACGAGCAGTACTTC
>few|TRBD1|TRBV5-1|TRBJ2-7
CASSSRQGVNYEQYF
TGCGCCAGCAGCTCACGACAGGGGGTAAACTACGAGCAGTACTTC
>.|.|TRBV30|TRBJ1-3
CAWSVYGGNTIYF
TGTGCCTGGAGTGTATACGGGGGCAACACCATATATTTT
>few|.|TRBV5-1|TRBJ1-1
CASSLIGAPNTEAFF
TGCGCCAGCAGCTTGATCGGGGCACCGAACACTGAAGCTTTCTTT
>few|TRBD1|TRBV12-3/TRBV12-4|TRBJ2-5
CASSIQGPQETQYF
TGTGCCAGCAGTATACAGGGGCCACAAGAGACCCAGTACTTC
>few|TRBD2|TRBV29-1|TRBJ2-1
CSVAGTSGSYNEQFF
TGCAGCGTGGCGGGGACTAGCGGGAGTTACAATGAGCAGTTCTTC
>few|TRBD1|TRBV12-3/TRBV12-4|TRBJ1-5
CASSRGGNQPQHF
TGTGCCAGCAGCAGGGGGGGGAACCAGCCCCAGCATTTT
>.|TRBD1|TRBV6-5|TRBJ1-2
CASSYFPDRDYGYTF
TGTGCCAGCAGTTACTTCCCGGACAGGGACTATGGCTACACCTTC
>.|TRBD2|TRBV29-1|TRBJ2-1
CSVPETRGGSYNEQFF
TGCAGCGTCCCCGAGACGCGGGGGGGCTCCTACAATGAGCAGTTCTTC
>.|TRBD2|TRBV4-1|TRBJ2-3
CASSQDFSGGVTDTQYF
TGCGCCAGCAGCCAAGATTTTAGCGGGGGGGTAACAGATACGCAGTATTTT
>many|.|TRBV25-1|TRBJ2-7
CASRTGSHEQYF
TGTGCCAGCAGAACAGGGAGCCACGAGCAGTACTTC
>.|.|TRBV6-5|TRBJ2-2
CASSLRAEPYTGELFF
TGTGCCAGCAGTCTCCGGGCAGAGCCTTACACCGGGGAGCTGTTTTTT
>.|TRBD1|TRBV6-6|TRBJ2-5
CASSKGQSISLETQYF
TGTGCCAGCAGTAAGGGACAGTCAATCTCCCTTGAGACCCAGTACTTC
>few|.|TRBV4-1|TRBJ2-7
CASSPKGQSTYEQYF
TGCGCCAGCAGCCCCAAAGGACAGTCCACCTACGAGCAGTACTTC
>few|TRBD2|TRBV10-3|TRBJ2-1
CAISDRTSGGNEQFF
TGTGCCATCAGTGATCGGACTAGCGGTGGGAATGAGCAGTTCTTC
>few|TRBD2|TRBV4-3|TRBJ2-3
CASSQDGAGVTDTQYF
TGCGCCAGCAGCCAAGATGGAGCGGGGGTCACAGATACGCAGTATTTT
>many|.|TRBV20-1|TRBJ2-5
CSADQETQYF
TGCAGTGCCGATCAAGAGACCCAGTACTTC
>few|.|TRBV7-9|TRBJ1-1
CASSLGGIYTEAFF
TGTGCCAGCAGCTTAGGGGGAATTTACACTGAAGCTTTCTTT
>many|TRBD2|TRBV23-1|TRBJ2-1
CASSLPRFPGLALDEQFF
TGCGCCAGCAGCCTTCCACGTTTTCCGGGACTAGCGTTGGATGAGCAGTTCTTC
>few|.|TRBV20-1|TRBJ2-1
CSAVGASASYNEQFF
TGCAGTGCTGTTGGGGCTAGCGCGTCCTACAATGAGCAGTTCTTC
>few|.|TRBV6-5|TRBJ2-1
CASSHAFIRDLPSSYNEQFF
TGTGCCAGCAGCCACGCGTTTATCAGGGACTTACCGAGCTCCTACAATGAGCAGTTCTTC
>few|.|TRBV29-1|TRBJ2-7
CSAQGGSLSEQYF
TGCAGCGCCCAAGGCGGCAGCCTAAGCGAGCAGTACTTC
>.|.|TRBV19|TRBJ2-1
CASSIYRHEQFF
TGTGCCAGTAGTATATATCGTCATGAGCAGTTCTTC
>.|TRBD1|TRBV4-3|TRBJ2-7
CASSDDRGGYSEQYF
TGCGCCAGCAGCGACGACAGGGGTGGCTACTCCGAGCAGTACTTC
>.|TRBD2|TRBV20-1|TRBJ2-3
CSAGLAGGMLRTQYF
TGCAGTGCGGGACTAGCGGGAGGGATGCTTCGTACGCAGTATTTT
>.|.|TRBV30|TRBJ1-2
CAWSYVLYYGYTF
TGTGCCTGGAGTTACGTCCTCTACTATGGCTACACCTTC
>few|.|TRBV5-1|TRBJ2-2
CASSPQWESNTGELFF
TGCGCCAGCAGCCCCCAATGGGAGTCGAACACCGGGGAGCTGTTTTTT
>few|.|TRBV6-6|TRBJ1-1
CASSYLSSEAFF
TGTGCCAGCAGTTACCTCTCGTCTGAAGCTTTCTTT
>.|.|TRBV6-1|TRBJ1-5
CASSERVGPYQPQHF
TGTGCCAGCAGTGAAAGGGTGGGACCCTACCAGCCCCAGCATTTT
>.|.|TRBV7-3|TRBJ2-7
CASSHGDSPDEQYF
TGTGCCAGCAGCCACGGGGATTCCCCGGACGAGCAGTACTTC
>.|TRBD1|TRBV5-1|TRBJ1-2
CASSSGQGGHGYTF
TGCGCCAGCAGCTCGGGACAGGGGGGACATGGCTACACCTTC
>few|TRBD2|TRBV20-1|TRBJ2-5
CSARGWEGLETQYF
TGCAGTGCTAGGGGTTGGGAGGGGCTGGAGACCCAGTACTTC
>.|.|TRBV15|TRBJ2-7
CATSRDGTPSYEQYF
TGTGCCACCAGCAGAGATGGGACACCCTCCTACGAGCAGTACTTC